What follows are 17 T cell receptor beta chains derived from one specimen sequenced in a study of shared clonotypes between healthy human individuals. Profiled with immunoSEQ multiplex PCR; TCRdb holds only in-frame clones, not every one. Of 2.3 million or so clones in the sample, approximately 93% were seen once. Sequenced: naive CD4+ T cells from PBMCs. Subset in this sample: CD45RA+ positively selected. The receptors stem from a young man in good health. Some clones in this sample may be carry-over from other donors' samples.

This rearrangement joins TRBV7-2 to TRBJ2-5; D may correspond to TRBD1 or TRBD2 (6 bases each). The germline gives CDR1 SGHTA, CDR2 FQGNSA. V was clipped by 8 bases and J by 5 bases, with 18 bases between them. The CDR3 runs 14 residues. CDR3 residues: CASREGGGWETQYF. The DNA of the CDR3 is TGTGCCAGCCGCGAAGGGGGAGGTTGGGAGACCCAGTACTTC.

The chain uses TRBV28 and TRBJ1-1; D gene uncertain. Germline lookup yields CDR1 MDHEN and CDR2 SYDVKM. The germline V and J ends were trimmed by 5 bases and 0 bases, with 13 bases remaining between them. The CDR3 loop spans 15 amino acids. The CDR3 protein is CASSRQWGVNTEAFF. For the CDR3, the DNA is TGTGCCAGCAGTCGCCAGTGGGGTGTGAACACTGAAGCTTTCTTT.

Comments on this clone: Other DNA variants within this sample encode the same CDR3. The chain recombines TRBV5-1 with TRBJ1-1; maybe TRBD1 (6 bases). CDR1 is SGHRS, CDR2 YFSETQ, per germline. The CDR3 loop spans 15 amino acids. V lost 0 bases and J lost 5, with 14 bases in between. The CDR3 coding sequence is TGCGCCAGCAGCTTGGTTGGGGGCGCGGATACTGAAGCTTTCTTT. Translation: CASSLVGGADTEAFF. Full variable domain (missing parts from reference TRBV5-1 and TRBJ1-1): KAGVTQTPRYLIKTRGQQVTLSCSPISGHRSVSWYQQTPGQGLQFLFEYFSETQRNKGNFPGRFSGRQFSNSRSEMNVSTLELGDSALYLCASSLVGGADTEAFFGQGTRLTVV.

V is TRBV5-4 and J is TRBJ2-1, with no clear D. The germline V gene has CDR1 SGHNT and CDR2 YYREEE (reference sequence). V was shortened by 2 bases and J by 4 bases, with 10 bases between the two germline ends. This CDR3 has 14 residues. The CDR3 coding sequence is TGTGCCAGCAGCTTAGGGCAGAATTACAATGAGCAGTTCTTC. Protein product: CASSLGQNYNEQFF.

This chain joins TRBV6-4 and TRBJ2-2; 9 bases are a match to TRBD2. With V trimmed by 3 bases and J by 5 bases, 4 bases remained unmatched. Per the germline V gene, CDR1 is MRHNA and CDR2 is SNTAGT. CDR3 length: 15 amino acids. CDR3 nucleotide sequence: TGTGCCAGCAGTGATGGGACTAGCAAAACCGGGGAGCTGTTTTTT. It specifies CASSDGTSKTGELFF.

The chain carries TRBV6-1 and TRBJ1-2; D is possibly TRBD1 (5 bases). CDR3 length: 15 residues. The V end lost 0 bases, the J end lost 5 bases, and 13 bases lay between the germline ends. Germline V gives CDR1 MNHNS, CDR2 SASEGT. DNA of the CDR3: TGTGCCAGCAGTGAAGCGGGGCTGCTCACTTATGGCTACACCTTC. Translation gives CASSEAGLLTYGYTF.

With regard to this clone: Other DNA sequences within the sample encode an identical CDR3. CDR3 residues: CASSLETNQPQHF. In nucleotides, the CDR3 is TGCGCCAGCAGCTTGGAGACAAATCAGCCCCAGCATTTT. The chain combines TRBV5-1 with TRBJ1-5; no clear D. Germline V gene data show CDR1 as SGHRS and CDR2 as YFSETQ. The CDR3 is 13 residues long. V lost 0 bases, J lost 4 bases, and 5 bases lay in between. Together with reference TRBV5-1 and TRBJ1-5, the CDR3 gives the full variable domain: KAGVTQTPRYLIKTRGQQVTLSCSPISGHRSVSWYQQTPGQGLQFLFEYFSETQRNKGNFPGRFSGRQFSNSRSEMNVSTLELGDSALYLCASSLETNQPQHFGDGTRLSIL.

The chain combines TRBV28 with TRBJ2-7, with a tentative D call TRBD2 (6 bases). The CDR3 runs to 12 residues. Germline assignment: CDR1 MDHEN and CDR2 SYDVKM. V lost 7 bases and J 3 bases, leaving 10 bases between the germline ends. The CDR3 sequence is CASKDGSYEQYF. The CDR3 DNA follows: TGTGCCAGCAAGGACGGGAGCTACGAGCAGTACTTC.

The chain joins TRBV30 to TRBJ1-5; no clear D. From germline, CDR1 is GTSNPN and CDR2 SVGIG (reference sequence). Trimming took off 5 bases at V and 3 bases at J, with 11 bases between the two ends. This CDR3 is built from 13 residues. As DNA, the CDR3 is TGTGCCTGGGCCCGCACCACCAATCAGCCCCAGCATTTT. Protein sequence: CAWARTTNQPQHF.

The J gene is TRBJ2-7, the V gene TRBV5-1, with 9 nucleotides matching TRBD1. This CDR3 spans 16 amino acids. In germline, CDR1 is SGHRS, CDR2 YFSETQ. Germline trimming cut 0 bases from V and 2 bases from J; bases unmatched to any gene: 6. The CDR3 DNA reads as TGCGCCAGCAGCTTGGAGCCGGGACAGGGAACCTACGAGCAGTACTTC. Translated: CASSLEPGQGTYEQYF.

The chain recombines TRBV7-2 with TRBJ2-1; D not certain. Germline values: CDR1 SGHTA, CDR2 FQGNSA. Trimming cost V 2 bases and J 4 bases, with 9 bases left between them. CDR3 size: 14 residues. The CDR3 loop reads CASSLILSYNEQFF. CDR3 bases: TGTGCCAGCAGCTTAATTCTGTCTTACAATGAGCAGTTCTTC.

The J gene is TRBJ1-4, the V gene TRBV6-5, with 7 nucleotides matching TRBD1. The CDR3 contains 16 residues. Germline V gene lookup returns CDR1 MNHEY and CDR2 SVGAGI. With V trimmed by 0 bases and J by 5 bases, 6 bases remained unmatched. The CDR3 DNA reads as TGTGCCAGCAGTTACTCGATATCAGGGGGGAATGAAAAACTGTTTTTT. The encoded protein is CASSYSISGGNEKLFF.

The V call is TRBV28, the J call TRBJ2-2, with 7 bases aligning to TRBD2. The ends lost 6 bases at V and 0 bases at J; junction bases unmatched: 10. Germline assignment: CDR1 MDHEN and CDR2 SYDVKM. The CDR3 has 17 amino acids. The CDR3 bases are TGTGCCAGCAGCCCCCTAGAGGGAGGGCCGAACACCGGGGAGCTGTTTTTT. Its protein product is CASSPLEGGPNTGELFF.

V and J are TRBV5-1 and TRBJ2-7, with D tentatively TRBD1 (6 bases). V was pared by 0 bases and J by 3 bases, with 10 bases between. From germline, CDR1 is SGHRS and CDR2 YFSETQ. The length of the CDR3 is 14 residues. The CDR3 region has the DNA TGCGCCAGCAGCTTGGAAGGGGGAAACTACGAGCAGTACTTC. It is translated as CASSLEGGNYEQYF.

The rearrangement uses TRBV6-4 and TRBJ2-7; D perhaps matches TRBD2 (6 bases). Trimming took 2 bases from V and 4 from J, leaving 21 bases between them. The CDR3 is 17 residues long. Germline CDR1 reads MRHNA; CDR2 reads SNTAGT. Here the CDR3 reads CASSDRQPQRTNYEQYF. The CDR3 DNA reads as TGTGCCAGCAGTGACCGACAACCGCAGCGGACTAATTACGAGCAGTACTTC.

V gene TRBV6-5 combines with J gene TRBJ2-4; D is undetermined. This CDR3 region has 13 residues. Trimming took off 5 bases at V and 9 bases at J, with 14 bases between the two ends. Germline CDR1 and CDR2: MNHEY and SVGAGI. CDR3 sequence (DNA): TGTGCCAGCAGTAACGATAGGGTTGGCATTCAGTACTTC. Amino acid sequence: CASSNDRVGIQYF.

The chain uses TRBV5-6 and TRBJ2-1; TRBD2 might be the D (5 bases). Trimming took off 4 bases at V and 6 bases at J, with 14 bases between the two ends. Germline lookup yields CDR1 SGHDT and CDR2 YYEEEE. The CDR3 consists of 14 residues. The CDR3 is CASSPGFNTNEQFF. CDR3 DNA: TGTGCCAGCAGCCCGGGGTTTAATACCAATGAGCAGTTCTTC.